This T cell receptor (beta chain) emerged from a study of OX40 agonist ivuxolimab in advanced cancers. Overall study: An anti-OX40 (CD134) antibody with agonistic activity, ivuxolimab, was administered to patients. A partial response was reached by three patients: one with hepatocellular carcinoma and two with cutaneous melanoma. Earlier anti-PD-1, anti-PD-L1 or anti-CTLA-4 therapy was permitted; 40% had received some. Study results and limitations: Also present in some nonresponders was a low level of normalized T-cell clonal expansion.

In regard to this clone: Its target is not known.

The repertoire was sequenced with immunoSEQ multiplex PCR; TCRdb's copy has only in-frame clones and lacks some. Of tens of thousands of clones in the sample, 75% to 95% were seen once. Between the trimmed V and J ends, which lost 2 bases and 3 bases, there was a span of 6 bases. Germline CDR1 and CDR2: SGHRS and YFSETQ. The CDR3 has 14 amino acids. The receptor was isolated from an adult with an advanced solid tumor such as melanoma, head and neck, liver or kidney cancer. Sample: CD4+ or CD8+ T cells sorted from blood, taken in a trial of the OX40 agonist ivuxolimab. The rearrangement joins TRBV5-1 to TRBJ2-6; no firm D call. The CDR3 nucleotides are TGCGCCAGCAGCTTACGGGTTGGGGCCAACGTCCTGACTTTC. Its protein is CASSLRVGANVLTF.